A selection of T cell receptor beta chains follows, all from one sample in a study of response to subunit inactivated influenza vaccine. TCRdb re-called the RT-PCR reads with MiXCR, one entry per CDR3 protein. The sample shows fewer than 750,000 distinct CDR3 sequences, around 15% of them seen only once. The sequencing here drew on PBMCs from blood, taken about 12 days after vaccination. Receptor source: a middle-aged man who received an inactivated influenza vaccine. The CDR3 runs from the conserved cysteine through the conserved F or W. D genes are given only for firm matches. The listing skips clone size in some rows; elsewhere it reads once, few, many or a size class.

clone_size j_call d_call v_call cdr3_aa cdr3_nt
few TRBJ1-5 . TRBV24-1 CATSDFDGNQPQHF TGTGCCACCAGTGATTTTGACGGCAATCAGCCCCAGCATTTT
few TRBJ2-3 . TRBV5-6 CASSRRSDSLSTDTQYF TGTGCCAGCAGCCGACGGTCCGACTCCCTTAGCACAGATACGCAGTATTTT
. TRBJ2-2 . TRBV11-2 CASSFRLLNPLNTGELFF TGTGCCAGCAGCTTCCGCCTACTAAACCCTTTGAACACCGGGGAGCTGTTTTTT
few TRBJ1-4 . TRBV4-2 CASSQDLRNNEKLFF TGTGCCAGCAGCCAAGATCTACGGAATAATGAAAAACTGTTTTTT
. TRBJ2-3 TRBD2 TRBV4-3 CASSQEVGGSADTQYF TGCGCCAGCAGCCAAGAAGTGGGAGGGAGCGCAGATACGCAGTATTTT
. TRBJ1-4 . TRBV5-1 CASSLDRGGREKLFF TGCGCCAGCAGCTTGGATAGGGGTGGAAGGGAAAAACTGTTTTTT
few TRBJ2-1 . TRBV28 CASSPLGIGNEQFF TGTGCCAGCAGTCCCTTAGGAATCGGCAATGAGCAGTTCTTC
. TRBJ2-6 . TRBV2 CASGLSKIGSGRGSGANVLTF TGTGCCAGCGGTCTCTCAAAAATTGGGTCAGGGAGAGGTTCTGGGGCCAACGTCCTGACTTTC
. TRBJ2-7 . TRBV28 CASSLLTTYEQYF TGTGCCAGCAGTTTATTAACCACATACGAGCAGTACTTC
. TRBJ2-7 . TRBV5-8 CASSVGRGHRTSYEQYF TGTGCCAGCAGCGTGGGACGAGGGCACCGTACCTCCTACGAGCAGTACTTC